This section outlines one T cell receptor beta chain sequence together with its context. CDR1 and CDR2 from the germline V gene are SEHNR and FQNEAQ (reference sequence). The length of the CDR3 is 13 residues. Losses at the gene ends were 6 bases for V and 6 bases for J; bases not matched to a gene: 7. The data belong to a study of blood T cell repertoires in COVID-19. Profiling relied on immunoSEQ multiplex PCR, and the TCRdb table lists in-frame clones only, not all of them. In the table there are around 230,000 clones, roughly 88% of which are singletons. The sequence was collected from a man aged 25 to 40 who had recovered from COVID-19. Input material: peripheral blood. V gene TRBV7-9 combines with J gene TRBJ2-7; 8 bases are shared with TRBD1. This CDR3 is CASSKDRGGEQYF. The DNA for the CDR3 is TGTGCCAGCAGTAAAGACAGGGGAGGCGAGCAGTACTTC.